This entry describes one T cell receptor (beta chain). A much more abundant neighbour one base away suggests this may be a read error. The sample is drawn from a study of tumor and adjacent non-tumor tissue in lung cancer. No cell sorting was done before RNA was extracted from the tissue. Three rounds of nested PCR, following a modified ARM-PCR protocol, produced the TCRbeta library. TCRdb recomputed calls from the multiplex PCR reads with MiXCR, one row per CDR3 protein. This sample has more than 120,000 distinct CDR3 sequences, with roughly 66% found just once. Germline V gene lookup returns CDR1 SGHAT and CDR2 FQNNGV. V shed 4 bases and J shed 5 bases, with 12 bases lying between them. This CDR3 contains 13 residues.

The gene calls are TRBV11-2 and TRBJ2-7, with D possibly TRBD2 on 5 matching bases. The source material was lung tumor tissue. The origin of this receptor is a man aged 55 to 70 with small cell lung cancer. The CDR3 DNA reads as TGTGCCAGCAGCTCAGACATGGAGGACGAGCAGTACTTC. Encoded protein: CASSSDMEDEQYF.